One sample yielded the 9 T cell receptor beta chains listed below, sequenced in a study of blood T cell repertoires in COVID-19. Generated by immunoSEQ multiplex PCR, the TCRdb table keeps only in-frame clones and is missing some. In the table there are about 59,000 clones, 80% to 95% of which are singletons. The sequenced sample was peripheral blood. Receptor source: an elderly man with acute or convalescent COVID-19.

The rearrangement joins TRBV19 to TRBJ2-3; maybe TRBD2 (7 bases). Trimming took 7 bases from V and 1 from J, leaving 12 bases between them. This CDR3 is built from 14 residues. Germline CDR1 LNHDA, CDR2 SQIVND (reference sequence). The CDR3 reads CASTRGQGTDTQYF. CDR3 sequence (DNA): TGTGCCAGTACGCGGGGGCAGGGCACAGATACGCAGTATTTT.

This chain uses TRBV11-2 with TRBJ2-7, with TRBD1 matching 8 bases. The trim removed 3 bases at V and 3 bases at J, leaving 10 bases unmatched. The CDR3 consists of 16 residues. In germline, CDR1 is SGHAT, CDR2 FQNNGV. DNA for the CDR3: TGTGCCAGCAGCTTGGAGCAAAATGGACAGGGCTACGAGCAGTACTTC. Translating gives CASSLEQNGQGYEQYF.

J is TRBJ1-2 and V is TRBV19, with D unclear. The CDR3 sequence is 12 residues long. Germline V gene data show CDR1 as LNHDA and CDR2 as SQIVND (reference sequence). V was shortened by 3 bases and J by 7 bases, with 9 bases between the two germline ends. For the CDR3, the DNA is TGTGCCAGTAGTATCCGCGGTCTTGGCTACACCTTC. This encodes CASSIRGLGYTF. The full variable domain, in which reference TRBV19 and TRBJ1-2 provide the parts outside the CDR3, is DGGITQSPKYLFRKEGQNVTLSCEQNLNHDAMYWYRQDPGQGLRLIYYSQIVNDFQKGDIAEGYSVSREKKESFPLTVTSAQKNPTAFYLCASSIRGLGYTFGSGTRLTVV.

The genes are TRBV3-1 (or the pseudogene TRBV3-2) and TRBJ2-7; D is undetermined. The CDR3 totals 15 residues. With 5 bases removed from V and 2 bases from J, the gap between germline ends came to 16 bases. Germline loops: CDR1 LGHDT, CDR2 YNNKEL (reference sequence). In DNA, the CDR3 is TGTGCCAGCAGCTTAGGTTGGCAGGCCACCTACGAGCAGTACTTC. As protein: CASSLGWQATYEQYF.

The chain uses TRBV19 and TRBJ1-6; D is perhaps TRBD1 (6 bases). The V end was cut by 7 bases, the J end by 4 bases, with 14 bases between. CDR3 size: 15 residues. Per the germline V gene, CDR1 is LNHDA and CDR2 is SQIVND (reference sequence). CDR3 amino acids: CASTLQGSYNSPLHF. The CDR3 DNA sequence: TGTGCCAGTACCCTACAGGGAAGTTATAATTCACCCCTCCACTTT. Complete variable domain (other parts from reference TRBV19 and TRBJ1-6): DGGITQSPKYLFRKEGQNVTLSCEQNLNHDAMYWYRQDPGQGLRLIYYSQIVNDFQKGDIAEGYSVSREKKESFPLTVTSAQKNPTAFYLCASTLQGSYNSPLHFGNGTRLTVT.

The genes are TRBV6-5 and TRBJ1-1; a possible D gene is TRBD1 (5 bases). The CDR3 runs to 13 residues. Between the trimmed V and J ends, which lost 6 bases and 0 bases, there was a span of 8 bases. CDR1 MNHEY and CDR2 SVGAGI come from the germline V gene. CDR3 nucleotides: TGTGCCAGCAGGCAGACAGTGAACACTGAAGCTTTCTTT. This sequence encodes CASRQTVNTEAFF.

The J gene is TRBJ2-3, the V gene TRBV11-3; tentatively, D is TRBD2 (6 bases). The CDR3 sequence is 15 residues long. V was trimmed by 0 bases and J by 5 bases, leaving 12 bases between them. CDR1 and CDR2 (germline): SGHNT, YENEEA. CDR3 in amino acids: CASSLDPGGVDTQYF. As DNA, the CDR3 is TGTGCCAGCAGCTTAGATCCTGGAGGGGTAGATACGCAGTATTTT. Based on the CDR3 plus reference TRBV11-3 and TRBJ2-3, the full variable domain is EAGVVQSPRYKIIEKKQPVAFWCNPISGHNTLYWYLQNLGQGPELLIRYENEEAVDDSQLPKDRFSAERLKGVDSTLKIQPAELGDSAVYLCASSLDPGGVDTQYFGPGTRLTVL.

The rearrangement joins TRBV6-5 to TRBJ2-7, with 9 bases aligning to TRBD1. Germline trimming cut 7 bases from V and 2 bases from J; bases unmatched to any gene: 6. This CDR3 comprises 14 residues. The germline gives CDR1 MNHEY, CDR2 SVGAGI. CDR3 protein: CASTGRTGAYEQYF. The CDR3 region has the DNA TGTGCCAGCACCGGGAGGACAGGGGCCTACGAGCAGTACTTC.

This chain uses TRBV5-4 with TRBJ2-3; TRBD2 matches 8 bases. CDR1 and CDR2 from the germline V gene are SGHNT and YYREEE (reference sequence). J gave up 1 base and V 10 bases, and 11 bases lay outside the gene matches. The CDR3 is 15 amino acids. CDR3 sequence (DNA): TGTGCCGCCCGTGGCGGGGGGAGAGGCACAGATACGCAGTATTTT. It yields the protein CAARGGGRGTDTQYF.